The 3 T cell receptor beta chains reported below all come from one sample, sequenced in a study of blood T cell repertoires in COVID-19. The table came from immunoSEQ multiplex PCR; TCRdb's copy has only in-frame clones and leaves some out. The repertoire includes 40,000 to 50,000 clones, 89% of them detected once, and more than 5% sits in the top ten. Sequencing used peripheral blood. The receptor set was obtained from a human donor in a cohort sampled during active COVID-19.

The V gene is TRBV7-9, the J gene TRBJ1-2; D unresolved. CDR1 is SEHNR and CDR2 is FQNEAQ in the germline V gene (reference sequence). The CDR3 runs 14 residues. Trimming pared 4 bases from V and 1 base from J, leaving 10 bases between. The CDR3 DNA reads as TGTGCCAGCAGCTACACGAACCTTAACTATGGCTACACCTTC. Protein: CASSYTNLNYGYTF.

The CDR3 region has the DNA TGTGCCAGCAGCTCTGGGGGACAGGGGCCCGGGGAGCTGTTTTTT. Amino acid sequence: CASSSGGQGPGELFF. The chain recombines TRBV5-4 with TRBJ2-2; TRBD1 aligns across 10 bases. The V gene end was trimmed by 3 bases and the J gene end by 6 bases; junction bases not matched to a gene: 5. Germline lookup yields CDR1 SGHNT and CDR2 YYREEE (reference sequence). The CDR3 runs to 15 residues.

The chain joins TRBV29-1 to TRBJ2-5; 10 positions agree with TRBD1. V shed 6 bases, J shed 5 bases, and the junction held 6 bases outside the gene matches. The CDR3 covers 13 residues. The V gene's germline CDR1 is SQVTM and CDR2 ANQGSEA. Here the CDR3 DNA reads TGCAGCGTGGACAGGGGGTCCGTGGAGACCCAGTACTTC. This translates into CSVDRGSVETQYF. The variable domain in full, with the rest retrieved from reference TRBV29-1 and TRBJ2-5, is SAVISQKPSRDICQRGTSLTIQCQVDSQVTMMFWYRQQPGQSLTLIATANQGSEATYESGFVIDKFPISRPNLTFSTLTVSNMSPEDSSIYLCSVDRGSVETQYFGPGTRLLVL.